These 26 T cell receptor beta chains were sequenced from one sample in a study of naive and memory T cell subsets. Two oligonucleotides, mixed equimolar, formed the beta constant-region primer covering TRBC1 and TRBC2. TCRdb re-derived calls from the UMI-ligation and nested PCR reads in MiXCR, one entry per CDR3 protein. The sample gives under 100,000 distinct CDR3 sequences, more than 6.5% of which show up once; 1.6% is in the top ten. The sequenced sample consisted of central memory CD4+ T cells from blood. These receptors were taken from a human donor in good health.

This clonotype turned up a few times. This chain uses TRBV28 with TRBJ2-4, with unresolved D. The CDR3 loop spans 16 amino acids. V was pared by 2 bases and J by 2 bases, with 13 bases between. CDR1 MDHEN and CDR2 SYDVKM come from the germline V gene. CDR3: CASSLAIRNSKNIQYF. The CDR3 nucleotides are TGTGCCAGCAGTTTAGCCATCCGGAATTCCAAAAACATTCAGTACTTC.

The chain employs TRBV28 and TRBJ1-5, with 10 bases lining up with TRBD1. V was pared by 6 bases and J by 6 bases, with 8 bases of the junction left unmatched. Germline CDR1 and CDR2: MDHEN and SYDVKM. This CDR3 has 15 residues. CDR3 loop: CASSPSGTGVQPQHF. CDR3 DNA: TGTGCCAGCAGCCCATCCGGGACAGGGGTTCAGCCCCAGCATTTT.

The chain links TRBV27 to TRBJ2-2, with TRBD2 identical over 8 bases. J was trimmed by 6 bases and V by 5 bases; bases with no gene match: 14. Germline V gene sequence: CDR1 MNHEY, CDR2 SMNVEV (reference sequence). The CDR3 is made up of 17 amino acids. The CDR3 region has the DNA TGTGCCAGCAGTGTGCTACCGGGGGGGCTGTGGTCCGGGGAGCTGTTTTTT. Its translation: CASSVLPGGLWSGELFF.

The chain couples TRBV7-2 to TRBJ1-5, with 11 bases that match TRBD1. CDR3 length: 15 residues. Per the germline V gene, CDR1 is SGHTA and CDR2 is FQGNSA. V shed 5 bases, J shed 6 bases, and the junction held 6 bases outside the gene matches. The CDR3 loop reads CASSPGTGGPQPQHF. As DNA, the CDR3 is TGTGCCAGCAGCCCCGGGACAGGGGGGCCTCAGCCCCAGCATTTT.

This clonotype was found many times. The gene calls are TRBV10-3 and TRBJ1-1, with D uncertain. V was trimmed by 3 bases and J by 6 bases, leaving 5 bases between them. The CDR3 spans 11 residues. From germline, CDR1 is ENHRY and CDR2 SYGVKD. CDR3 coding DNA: TGTGCCATCAGTGACACCGCTGAAGCTTTCTTT. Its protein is CAISDTAEAFF.

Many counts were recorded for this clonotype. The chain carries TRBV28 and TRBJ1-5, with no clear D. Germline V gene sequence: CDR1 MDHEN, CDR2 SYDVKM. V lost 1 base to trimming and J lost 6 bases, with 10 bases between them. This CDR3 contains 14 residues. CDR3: CASSLYGEGQPQHF. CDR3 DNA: TGTGCCAGCAGTTTATATGGGGAAGGTCAGCCCCAGCATTTT.

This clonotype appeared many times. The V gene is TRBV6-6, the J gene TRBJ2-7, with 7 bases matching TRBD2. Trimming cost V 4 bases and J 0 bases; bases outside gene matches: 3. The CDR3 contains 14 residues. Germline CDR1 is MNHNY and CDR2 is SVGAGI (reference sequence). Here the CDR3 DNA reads TGTGCCAGCAGTTTTACTAGCGACTCCTACGAGCAGTACTTC. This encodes CASSFTSDSYEQYF.

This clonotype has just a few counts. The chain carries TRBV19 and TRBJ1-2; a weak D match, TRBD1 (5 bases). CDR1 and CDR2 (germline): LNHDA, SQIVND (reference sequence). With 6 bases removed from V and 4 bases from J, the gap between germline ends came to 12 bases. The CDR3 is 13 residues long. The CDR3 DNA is TGTGCCAGTAGGGGACCTTCTATCTATGGCTACACCTTC. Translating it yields CASRGPSIYGYTF.

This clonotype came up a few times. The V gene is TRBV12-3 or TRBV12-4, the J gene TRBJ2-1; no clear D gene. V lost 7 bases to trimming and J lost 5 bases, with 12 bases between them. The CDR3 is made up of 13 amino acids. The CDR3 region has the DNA TGTGCCAGCACCTCCCGGCAGGACAATGAGCAGTTCTTC. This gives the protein CASTSRQDNEQFF.

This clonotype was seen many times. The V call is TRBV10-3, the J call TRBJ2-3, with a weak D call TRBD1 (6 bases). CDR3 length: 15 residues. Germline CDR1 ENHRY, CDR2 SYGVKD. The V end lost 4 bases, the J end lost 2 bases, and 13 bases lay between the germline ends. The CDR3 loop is CAISVSGAATDTQYF. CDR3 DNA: TGTGCCATCAGTGTTTCAGGGGCCGCCACAGATACGCAGTATTTT.

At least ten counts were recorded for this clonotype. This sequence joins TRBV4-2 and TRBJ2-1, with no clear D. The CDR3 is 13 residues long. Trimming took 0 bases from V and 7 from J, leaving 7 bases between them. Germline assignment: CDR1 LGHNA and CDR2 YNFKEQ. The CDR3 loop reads CASSQDPVNEQFF. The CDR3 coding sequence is TGTGCCAGCAGCCAAGATCCGGTGAATGAGCAGTTCTTC.

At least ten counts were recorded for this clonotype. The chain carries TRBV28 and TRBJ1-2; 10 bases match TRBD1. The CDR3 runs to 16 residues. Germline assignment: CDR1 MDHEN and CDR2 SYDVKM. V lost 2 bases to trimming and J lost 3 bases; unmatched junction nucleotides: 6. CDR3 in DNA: TGTGCCAGCAGTTTACCCCTAGGACAGGGGGACTATGGCTACACCTTC. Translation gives CASSLPLGQGDYGYTF.

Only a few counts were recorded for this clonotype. The CDR3 is CASSFQAGQSYEQYF. In DNA form, the CDR3 reads TGTGCCAGCAGTTTCCAGGCAGGGCAATCCTACGAGCAGTACTTC. The V and J genes are TRBV12-3 or TRBV12-4 and TRBJ2-7; tentative D call: TRBD1 (5 bases). V was pared by 3 bases and J by 1 base, with 13 bases between. The CDR3 is made up of 15 amino acids.

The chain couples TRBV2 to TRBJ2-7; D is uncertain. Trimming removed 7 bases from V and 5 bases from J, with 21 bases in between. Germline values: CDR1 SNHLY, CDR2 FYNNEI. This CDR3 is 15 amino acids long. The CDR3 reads CASTSLSATEDEQYF. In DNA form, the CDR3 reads TGTGCCAGCACCTCCCTGAGCGCAACAGAGGACGAGCAGTACTTC.

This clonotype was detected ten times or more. CDR3 nucleotides: TGTGCCAGCAGCCCTCGGGAGAACGAGCAGTACTTC. Its protein product is CASSPRENEQYF. The chain uses TRBV3-1 and TRBJ2-7; a possible D gene is TRBD2 (6 bases). The germline gives CDR1 LGHDT, CDR2 YNNKEL (reference sequence). The CDR3 runs to 12 residues. V lost 4 bases to trimming and J lost 5 bases, with 9 bases between them.

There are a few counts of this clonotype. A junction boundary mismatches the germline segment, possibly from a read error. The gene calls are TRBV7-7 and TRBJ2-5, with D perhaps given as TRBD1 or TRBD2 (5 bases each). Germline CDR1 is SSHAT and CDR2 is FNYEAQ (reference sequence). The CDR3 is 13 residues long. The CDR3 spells CASSSGTQETQYF. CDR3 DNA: TGTGCTAGCAGCTCGGGGACCCAAGAGACCCAGTACTTC.

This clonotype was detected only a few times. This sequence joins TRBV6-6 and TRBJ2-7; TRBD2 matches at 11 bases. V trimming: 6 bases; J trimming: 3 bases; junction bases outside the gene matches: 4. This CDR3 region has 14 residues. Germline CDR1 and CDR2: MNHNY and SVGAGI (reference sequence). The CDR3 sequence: CASRTTSGSYEQYF. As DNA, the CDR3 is TGTGCCAGCAGGACCACTAGCGGGAGCTACGAGCAGTACTTC.

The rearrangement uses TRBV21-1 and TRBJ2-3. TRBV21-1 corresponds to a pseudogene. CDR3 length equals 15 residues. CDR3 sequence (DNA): TGTGCCAGCAGCAAAGCTAACAGAACCACAGATACGCAGTATTTT. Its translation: CASSKANRTTDTQYF.

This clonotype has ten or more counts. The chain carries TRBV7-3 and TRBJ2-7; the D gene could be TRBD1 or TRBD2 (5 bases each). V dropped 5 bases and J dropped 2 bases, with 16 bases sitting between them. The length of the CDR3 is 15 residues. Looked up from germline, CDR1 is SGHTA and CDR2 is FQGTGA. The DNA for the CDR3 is TGTGCCAGCAGCGAGGGGCCGTATGGCACCTACGAGCAGTACTTC. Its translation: CASSEGPYGTYEQYF.

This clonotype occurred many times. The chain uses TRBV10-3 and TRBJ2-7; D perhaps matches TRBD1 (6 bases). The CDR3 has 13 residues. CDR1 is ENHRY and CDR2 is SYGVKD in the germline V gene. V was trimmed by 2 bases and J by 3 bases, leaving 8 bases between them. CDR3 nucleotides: TGTGCCATCAGTGAGGGACAGAACTACGAGCAGTACTTC. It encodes CAISEGQNYEQYF.

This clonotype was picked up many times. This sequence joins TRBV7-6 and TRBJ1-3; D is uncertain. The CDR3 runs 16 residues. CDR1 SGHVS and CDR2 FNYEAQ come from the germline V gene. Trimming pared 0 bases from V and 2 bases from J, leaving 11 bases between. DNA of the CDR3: TGTGCCAGCAGCTTAGCTCCGGAGGGCACTGGAAACACCATATATTTT. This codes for CASSLAPEGTGNTIYF.

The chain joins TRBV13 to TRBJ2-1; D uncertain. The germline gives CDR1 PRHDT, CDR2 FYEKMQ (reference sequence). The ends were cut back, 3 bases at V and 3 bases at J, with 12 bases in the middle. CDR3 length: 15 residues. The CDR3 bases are TGTGCCAGCAGCTTTCGGCGAATTCTCTACAATGAGCAGTTCTTC. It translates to CASSFRRILYNEQFF. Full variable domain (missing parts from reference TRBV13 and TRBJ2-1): AAGVIQSPRHLIKEKRETATLKCYPIPRHDTVYWYQQGPGQDPQFLISFYEKMQSDKGSIPDRFSAQQFSDYHSELNMSSLELGDSALYFCASSFRRILYNEQFFGPGTRLTVL.

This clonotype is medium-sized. The CDR3 DNA reads TGTGCCAGCAGCTCGGACGGTGGTGGCTATGGCTACACCTTC. Protein sequence: CASSSDGGGYGYTF. V is TRBV7-2 and J is TRBJ1-2; D call uncertain. Trimming cost V 4 bases and J 4 bases, with 13 bases left between them. Germline V gene data show CDR1 as SGHTA and CDR2 as FQGNSA. The CDR3 runs 14 residues.

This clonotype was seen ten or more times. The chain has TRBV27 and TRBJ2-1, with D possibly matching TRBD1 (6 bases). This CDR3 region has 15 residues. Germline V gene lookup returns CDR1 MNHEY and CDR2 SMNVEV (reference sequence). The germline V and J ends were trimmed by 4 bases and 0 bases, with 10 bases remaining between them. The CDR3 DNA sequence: TGTGCCAGCAGTTCAACGGGACACTCCTACAATGAGCAGTTCTTC. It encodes CASSSTGHSYNEQFF.

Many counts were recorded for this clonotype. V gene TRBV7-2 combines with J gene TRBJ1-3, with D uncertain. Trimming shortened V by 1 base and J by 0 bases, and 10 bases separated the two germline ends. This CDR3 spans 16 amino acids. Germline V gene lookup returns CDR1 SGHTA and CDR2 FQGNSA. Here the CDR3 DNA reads TGTGCCAGCAGCTTAGAAGGACGCCTCTCTGGAAACACCATATATTTT. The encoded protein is CASSLEGRLSGNTIYF.

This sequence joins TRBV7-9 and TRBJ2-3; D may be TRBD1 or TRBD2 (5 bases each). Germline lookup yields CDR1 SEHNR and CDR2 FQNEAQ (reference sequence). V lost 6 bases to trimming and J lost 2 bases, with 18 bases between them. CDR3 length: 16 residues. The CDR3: CASRTGTAFITDTQYF. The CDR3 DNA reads TGTGCCAGCAGAACCGGGACCGCCTTTATCACAGATACGCAGTATTTT. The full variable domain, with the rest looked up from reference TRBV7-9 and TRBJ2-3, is DTGVSQNPRHKITKRGQNVTFRCDPISEHNRLYWYRQTLGQGPEFLTYFQNEAQLEKSRLLSDRFSAERPKGSFSTLEIQRTEQGDSAMYLCASRTGTAFITDTQYFGPGTRLTVL.